Presented here are 21 T cell receptor beta chains from one specimen sequenced in a study of T cell changes during pregnancy in multiple sclerosis. Libraries were prepared by immunoSEQ multiplex PCR; TCRdb keeps only in-frame clonotypes and omits some of them. Of 70,000 to 85,000 clones in the sample, about 90% are singletons; the top ten hold 1.4% to 1.5%. Material: peripheral blood, obtained before pregnancy. The source of these receptors is a female donor with multiple sclerosis, enrolled in a pregnancy study.

The sample holds one count of this clone. The chain joins TRBV5-1 to TRBJ2-1; possibly TRBD1 for D (5 bases). CDR1 SGHRS and CDR2 YFSETQ come from the germline V gene. There are 16 residues in the CDR3. The V and J ends lost 4 bases and 0 bases respectively, with 14 bases between them. The CDR3: CASSAMTDSSYNEQFF. In nucleotides, the CDR3 is TGCGCCAGCAGCGCGATGACAGATAGCTCCTACAATGAGCAGTTCTTC.

The chain is built from TRBV18 and TRBJ1-1; unclear D gene. This CDR3 is built from 13 residues. V lost 2 bases to trimming and J lost 4 bases, with 8 bases between them. Germline CDR1 reads KGHSH; CDR2 reads LQKENI. The CDR3 protein is CASSPKTGTEAFF. The CDR3 coding sequence is TGTGCCAGCTCACCAAAGACTGGCACTGAAGCTTTCTTT.

The V and J genes are TRBV29-1 and TRBJ2-7, with D maybe TRBD2 (6 bases). Germline CDR1 SQVTM, CDR2 ANQGSEA. V lost 6 bases and J lost 2, with 26 bases in between. The length of the CDR3 is 17 residues. The CDR3, as DNA: TGCAGCGTCAAAAGCTGGGACCGGGACTCGCCGACCTACGAGCAGTACTTC. The encoded protein is CSVKSWDRDSPTYEQYF.

The chain uses TRBV6-5 and TRBJ2-3; 7 nucleotides agree with TRBD2. Looked up from germline, CDR1 is MNHEY and CDR2 is SVGAGI. The junction had 9 bases not matched to a gene; V was cut back by 6 bases and J by 3 bases. The CDR3 loop spans 15 amino acids. The CDR3 DNA reads TGTGCCAGCAGCATGAGCGGGGCGAGAACAGATACGCAGTATTTT. The encoded protein is CASSMSGARTDTQYF.

V gene TRBV5-5 combines with J gene TRBJ1-2; 8 bases are shared with TRBD1. Germline CDR1 is SGHKS and CDR2 is YYEKEE (reference sequence). This CDR3 contains 13 residues. Trimming removed 4 bases from V and 6 bases from J; junction bases left unmatched: 5. The CDR3: CASSRQGADGYTF. CDR3 DNA: TGTGCCAGCAGCCGGCAGGGGGCGGATGGCTACACCTTC.

J is TRBJ1-1 and V is TRBV7-8; TRBD1 matches 7 bases. Germline CDR1 and CDR2: SGHVS and FQNEAQ. The junction had 11 bases not matched to a gene; V was cut back by 0 bases and J by 4 bases. This CDR3 has 17 residues. The CDR3 spells CASSLARIQGRTTEAFF. CDR3 sequence (DNA): TGTGCCAGCAGCTTAGCGCGTATACAGGGGCGTACCACTGAAGCTTTCTTT.

V and J are TRBV7-3 and TRBJ2-7, with D maybe TRBD1 (6 bases). The V end was cut by 5 bases, the J end by 2 bases, with 19 bases between. The germline V gene has CDR1 SGHTA and CDR2 FQGTGA. CDR3 length: 16 amino acids. CDR3 DNA sequence: TGTGCCAGCAGCCCCTCCGGTGGGGGCGCACCCTACGAGCAGTACTTC. It yields the protein CASSPSGGGAPYEQYF.

The genes are TRBV7-8 and TRBJ1-1; D is possibly TRBD1 (5 bases). V shed 6 bases and J shed 2 bases, with 16 bases lying between them. In germline, CDR1 is SGHVS, CDR2 FQNEAQ. CDR3 length: 15 residues. CDR3 in amino acids: CASRWGEVGNTEAFF. Here the CDR3 DNA reads TGTGCCAGCAGGTGGGGGGAAGTGGGAAACACTGAAGCTTTCTTT.

This clone was seen just once. The rearrangement links TRBV2 to TRBJ2-7; 8 bases map to TRBD1. V lost 8 bases, J lost 6 bases, and 9 bases stayed unmatched. The CDR3 length is 13 residues. The germline V gene encodes CDR1 SNHLY and CDR2 FYNNEI. The CDR3 DNA reads TGTGCCAGCCGACCGGGACAGGCCTCCGAGCAGTACTTC. The encoded protein is CASRPGQASEQYF.

This chain connects TRBV2 to TRBJ2-5, with D possibly being TRBD1 (6 bases). Trimming removed 7 bases from V and 5 bases from J, with 35 bases in between. Germline V gene data show CDR1 as SNHLY and CDR2 as FYNNEI. This CDR3 region has 20 residues. The CDR3, as DNA: TGTGCCAGCACCCTACCAGGGATAGGGGGTAGAGGGTCTTCGAGTGAGACCCAGTACTTC. It translates to CASTLPGIGGRGSSSETQYF.

The V call is TRBV2, the J call TRBJ2-2; 11 bases align to TRBD1. The CDR3 has 18 amino acids. V shed 6 bases and J 5 bases; nucleotides not matched to a gene: 14. Germline lookup yields CDR1 SNHLY and CDR2 FYNNEI. DNA for the CDR3: TGTGCCAGCAGACAGGACAGGGGGCTTCGTTGGGGAACCGGGGAGCTGTTTTTT. It encodes CASRQDRGLRWGTGELFF.

The rearrangement joins TRBV5-4 to TRBJ2-7, with 7 bases identical to TRBD2. V trimming: 0 bases; J trimming: 2 bases; junction bases outside the gene matches: 2. Germline V gives CDR1 SGHNT, CDR2 YYREEE (reference sequence). This CDR3 contains 14 residues. CDR3 region: CASSLGGGPYEQYF. The CDR3 DNA is TGTGCCAGCAGCTTGGGCGGGGGACCCTACGAGCAGTACTTC.

This chain connects TRBV2 to TRBJ2-7; a weak D match, TRBD2 (7 bases). This CDR3 is 13 amino acids long. V was shortened by 6 bases and J by 6 bases, with 15 bases between the two germline ends. Germline loops: CDR1 SNHLY, CDR2 FYNNEI. This chain's CDR3 is CASRGGTRLEQYF. The CDR3 bases are TGTGCCAGCAGGGGGGGGACACGGCTCGAGCAGTACTTC. Drawing the rest from reference TRBV2 and TRBJ2-7, the complete variable domain is EPEVTQTPSHQVTQMGQEVILRCVPISNHLYFYWYRQILGQKVEFLVSFYNNEISEKSEIFDDQFSVERPDGSNFTLKIRSTKLEDSAMYFCASRGGTRLEQYFGPGTRLTVT.

V gene TRBV7-6 combines with J gene TRBJ1-1; D remains unclear. Between the trimmed V and J ends, which lost 6 bases and 0 bases, there was a span of 5 bases. This CDR3 is 12 amino acids long. CDR1 is SGHVS, CDR2 FNYEAQ, per germline. The CDR3 sequence: CASSSVNTEAFF. The CDR3 region has the DNA TGTGCCAGCAGTTCAGTGAACACTGAAGCTTTCTTT.

The chain recombines TRBV25-1 with TRBJ2-5; D might be TRBD2 (6 bases). This CDR3 has 15 residues. Deletions cut 3 bases from V and 0 bases from J, with 11 bases between. The germline V gene has CDR1 MGHDK and CDR2 SYGVNS. The CDR3 sequence: CASSEVAGNQETQYF. CDR3 DNA: TGTGCCAGCAGTGAGGTCGCGGGGAACCAAGAGACCCAGTACTTC. Using reference TRBV25-1 and TRBJ2-5 for the parts outside the CDR3, the full variable domain is EADIYQTPRYLVIGTGKKITLECSQTMGHDKMYWYQQDPGMELHLIHYSYGVNSTEKGDLSSESTVSRIRTEHFPLTLESARPSHTSQYLCASSEVAGNQETQYFGPGTRLLVL.

The chain recombines TRBV7-6 with TRBJ1-1; D is perhaps TRBD1 (6 bases). V was trimmed by 2 bases and J by 8 bases, leaving 9 bases between them. This CDR3 spans 12 amino acids. CDR1 is SGHVS, CDR2 FNYEAQ, per germline. This chain's CDR3 is CASSLTGTEAFF. The CDR3 bases are TGTGCCAGCAGCTTAACCGGGACAGAAGCTTTCTTT.

The table lists this clone with a count of one. J is TRBJ1-1 and V is TRBV6-1, with a possible D match to TRBD1 (5 bases). Trimming left V 5 bases short and J 1 base short, with 11 bases between. Germline CDR1 MNHNS, CDR2 SASEGT. The CDR3 totals 14 residues. The CDR3 protein is CASSPRVGNTEAFF. CDR3 bases: TGTGCCAGCAGTCCCAGGGTGGGGAACACTGAAGCTTTCTTT.

The chain uses TRBV2 and TRBJ1-2; the D is unclear. Germline V lookup: CDR1 SNHLY, CDR2 FYNNEI. The germline V and J ends were trimmed by 4 bases and 7 bases, with 10 bases remaining between them. The CDR3 consists of 12 residues. The CDR3 region is CASSAGPGGYTF. DNA for the CDR3: TGTGCCAGCAGTGCAGGTCCAGGTGGCTACACCTTC.

This chain links TRBV30 with TRBJ1-1; D gene unclear. Germline CDR1 GTSNPN, CDR2 SVGIG (reference sequence). V lost 2 bases and J lost 2, with 12 bases in between. The CDR3 sequence is 14 residues long. CDR3 amino acids: CAWSPDGVNTEAFF. The CDR3 DNA reads as TGTGCCTGGAGTCCGGACGGGGTTAACACTGAAGCTTTCTTT.

This chain uses TRBV5-6 with TRBJ2-5, with 10 bases lining up with TRBD2. With V trimmed by 0 bases and J by 5 bases, 10 bases remained unmatched. CDR3 length equals 17 residues. The V gene's germline CDR1 is SGHDT and CDR2 YYEEEE. DNA for the CDR3: TGTGCCAGCAGCTTGGTGTTCCTAGCGGGGGTCCGGGAGACCCAGTACTTC. Protein sequence: CASSLVFLAGVRETQYF.

Remarks on this clone: An end of the junction differs from the germline gene, which may be a read error. The chain combines TRBV5-1 with TRBJ2-1; tentative D call: TRBD2 (5 bases). CDR3 length equals 14 residues. CDR1 and CDR2 from the germline V gene are SGHRS and YFSETQ. For the CDR3, the DNA is TGCGCCAGCAGCTTGGTCGGAGGAAACAATGAACAGTTCTTC. It specifies CASSLVGGNNEQFF.